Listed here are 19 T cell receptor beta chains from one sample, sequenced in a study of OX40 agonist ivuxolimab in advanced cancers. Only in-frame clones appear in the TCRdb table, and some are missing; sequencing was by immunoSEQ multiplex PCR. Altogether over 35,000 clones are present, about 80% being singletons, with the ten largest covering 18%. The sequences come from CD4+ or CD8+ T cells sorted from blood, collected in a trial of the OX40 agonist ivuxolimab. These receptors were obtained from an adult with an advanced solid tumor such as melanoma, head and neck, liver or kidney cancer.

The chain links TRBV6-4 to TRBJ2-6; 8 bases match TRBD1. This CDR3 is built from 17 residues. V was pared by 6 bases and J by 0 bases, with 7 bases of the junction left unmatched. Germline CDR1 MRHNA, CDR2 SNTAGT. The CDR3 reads CASSPGTGDSGANVLTF. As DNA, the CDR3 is TGTGCCAGCAGCCCCGGGACAGGAGACTCTGGGGCCAACGTCCTGACTTTC.

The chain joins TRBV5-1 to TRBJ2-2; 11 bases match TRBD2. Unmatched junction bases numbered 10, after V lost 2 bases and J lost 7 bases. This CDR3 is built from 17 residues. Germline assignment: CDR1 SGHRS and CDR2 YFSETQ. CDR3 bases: TGCGCCAGCAGCTTATCGACTAGCGGGGATCGTGGCGGGGAGCTGTTTTTT. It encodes CASSLSTSGDRGGELFF.

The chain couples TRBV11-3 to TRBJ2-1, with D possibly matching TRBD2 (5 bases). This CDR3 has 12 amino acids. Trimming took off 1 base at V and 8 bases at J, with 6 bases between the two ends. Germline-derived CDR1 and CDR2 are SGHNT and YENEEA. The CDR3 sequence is CASSLGADEQFF. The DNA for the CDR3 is TGTGCCAGCAGCTTAGGAGCGGATGAGCAGTTCTTC.

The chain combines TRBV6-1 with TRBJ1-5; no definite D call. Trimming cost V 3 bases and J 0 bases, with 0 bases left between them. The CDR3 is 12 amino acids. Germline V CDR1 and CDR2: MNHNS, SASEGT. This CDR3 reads CASSDSNQPQHF. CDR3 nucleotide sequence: TGTGCCAGCAGTGATAGCAATCAGCCCCAGCATTTT.

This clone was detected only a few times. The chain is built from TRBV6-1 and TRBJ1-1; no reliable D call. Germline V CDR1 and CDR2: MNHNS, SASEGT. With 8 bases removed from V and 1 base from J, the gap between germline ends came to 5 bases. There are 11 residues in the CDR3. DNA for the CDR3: TGTGCCAGCGTCCCGAACACTGAAGCTTTCTTT. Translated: CASVPNTEAFF.

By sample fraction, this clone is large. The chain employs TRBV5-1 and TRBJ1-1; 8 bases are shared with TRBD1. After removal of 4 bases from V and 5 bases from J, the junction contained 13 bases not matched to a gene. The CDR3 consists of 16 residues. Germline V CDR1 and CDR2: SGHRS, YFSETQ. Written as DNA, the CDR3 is TGCGCCAGCAGCCCGCGTCGACAGGGGCCGCCGACTGAAGCTTTCTTT. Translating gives CASSPRRQGPPTEAFF.

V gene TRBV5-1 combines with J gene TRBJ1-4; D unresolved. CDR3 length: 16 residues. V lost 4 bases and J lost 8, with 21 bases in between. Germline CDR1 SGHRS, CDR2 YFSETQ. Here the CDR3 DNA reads TGCGCCAGCAGCCCAGGTGCACGGCCAAGGGAAGAAAAACTGTTTTTT. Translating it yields CASSPGARPREEKLFF.

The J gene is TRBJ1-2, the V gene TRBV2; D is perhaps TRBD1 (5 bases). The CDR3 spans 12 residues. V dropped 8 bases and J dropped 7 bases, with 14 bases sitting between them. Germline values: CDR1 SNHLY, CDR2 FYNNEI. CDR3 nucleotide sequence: TGTGCCAGCGGAAGGGACTTTACTGGCTACACCTTC. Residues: CASGRDFTGYTF.

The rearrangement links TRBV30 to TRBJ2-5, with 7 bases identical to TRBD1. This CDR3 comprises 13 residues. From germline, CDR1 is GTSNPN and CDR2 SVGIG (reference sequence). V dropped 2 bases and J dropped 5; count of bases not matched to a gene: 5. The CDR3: CAWSMTGKETQYF. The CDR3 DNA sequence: TGTGCCTGGAGTATGACAGGGAAGGAGACCCAGTACTTC.

The DNA for the CDR3 is TGTGCCAGCAGCTTGGCCAAACTAGCGGGGGTTGCAGATACGCAGTATTTT. Its protein product is CASSLAKLAGVADTQYF. The chain is built from TRBV5-6 and TRBJ2-3, with TRBD2 matching over 11 bases. V shed 0 bases and J 4 bases; nucleotides not matched to a gene: 7. The germline CDR1 and CDR2 sequences are SGHDT and YYEEEE. This CDR3 region has 17 residues.

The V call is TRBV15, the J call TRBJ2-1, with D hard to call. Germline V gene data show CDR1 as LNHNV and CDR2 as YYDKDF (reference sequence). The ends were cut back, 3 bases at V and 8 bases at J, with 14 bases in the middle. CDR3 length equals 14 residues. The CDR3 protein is CATSRRTGADEQFF. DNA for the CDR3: TGTGCCACCAGCAGGCGCACGGGTGCGGATGAGCAGTTCTTC. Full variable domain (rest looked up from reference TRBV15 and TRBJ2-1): DAMVIQNPRYQVTQFGKPVTLSCSQTLNHNVMYWYQQKSSQAPKLLFHYYDKDFNNEADTPDNFQSRRPNTSFCFLDIRSPGLGDTAMYLCATSRRTGADEQFFGPGTRLTVL.

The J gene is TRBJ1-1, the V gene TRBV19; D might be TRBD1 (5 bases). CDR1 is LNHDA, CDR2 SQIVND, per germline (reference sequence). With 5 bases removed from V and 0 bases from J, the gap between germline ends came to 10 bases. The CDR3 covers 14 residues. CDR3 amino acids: CASSLGTLNTEAFF. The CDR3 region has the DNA TGTGCCAGTAGTCTTGGGACTTTGAACACTGAAGCTTTCTTT.

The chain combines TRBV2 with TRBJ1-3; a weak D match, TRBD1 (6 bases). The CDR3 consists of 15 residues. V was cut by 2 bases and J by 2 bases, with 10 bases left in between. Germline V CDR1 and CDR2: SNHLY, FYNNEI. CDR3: CASSETGRPGNTIYF. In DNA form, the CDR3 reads TGTGCCAGCAGTGAAACAGGGCGTCCTGGAAACACCATATATTTT.

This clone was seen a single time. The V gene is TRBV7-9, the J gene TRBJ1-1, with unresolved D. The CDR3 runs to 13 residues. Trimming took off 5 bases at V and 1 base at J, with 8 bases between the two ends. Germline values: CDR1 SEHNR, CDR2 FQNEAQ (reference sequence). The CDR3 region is CASSLRRNTEAFF. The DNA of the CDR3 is TGTGCCAGCAGCCTACGGCGGAACACTGAAGCTTTCTTT.

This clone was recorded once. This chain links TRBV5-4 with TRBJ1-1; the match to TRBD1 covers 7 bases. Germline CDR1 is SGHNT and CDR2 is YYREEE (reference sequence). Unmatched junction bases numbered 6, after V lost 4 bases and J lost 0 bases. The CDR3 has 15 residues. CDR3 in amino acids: CASSPRQGVNTEAFF. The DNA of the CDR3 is TGTGCCAGCAGCCCACGACAGGGTGTGAACACTGAAGCTTTCTTT.

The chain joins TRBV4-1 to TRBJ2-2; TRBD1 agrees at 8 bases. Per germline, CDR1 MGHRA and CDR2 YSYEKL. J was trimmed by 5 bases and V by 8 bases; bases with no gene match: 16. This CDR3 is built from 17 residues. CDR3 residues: CASATRTGTTSTGELFF. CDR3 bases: TGCGCCAGCGCGACCAGGACAGGGACGACGTCTACCGGGGAGCTGTTTTTT.

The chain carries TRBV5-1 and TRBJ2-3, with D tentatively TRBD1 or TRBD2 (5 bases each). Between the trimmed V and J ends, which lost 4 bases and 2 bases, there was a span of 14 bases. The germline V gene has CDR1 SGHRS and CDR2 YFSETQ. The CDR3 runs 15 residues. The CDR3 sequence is CASSPRDGYTDTQYF. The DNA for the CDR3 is TGCGCCAGCAGCCCCCGGGACGGTTACACAGATACGCAGTATTTT.

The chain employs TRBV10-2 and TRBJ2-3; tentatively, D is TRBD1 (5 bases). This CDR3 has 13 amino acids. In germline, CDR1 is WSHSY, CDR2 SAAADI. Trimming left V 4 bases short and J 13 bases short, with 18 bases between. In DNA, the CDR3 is TGCGCCAGCAGTGCCGAACCCCGACAAGGGGAGTATTTT. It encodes CASSAEPRQGEYF.

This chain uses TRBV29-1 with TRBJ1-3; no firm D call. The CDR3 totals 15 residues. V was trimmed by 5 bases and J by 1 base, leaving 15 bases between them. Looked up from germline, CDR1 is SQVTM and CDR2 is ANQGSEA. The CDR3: CSVLRHPNSGNTIYF. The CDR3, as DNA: TGCAGCGTTTTGAGGCATCCCAATTCTGGAAACACCATATATTTT.